This T cell receptor (beta chain) appears in the sequencing data of a study of blood T cell repertoires in COVID-19. Whole-study context: From T cells, B-cell-depleted T cells, or PBMCs came the material, which was cDNA or gDNA.

Original data processing: It was from reference gene primer amplification that nucleated cell counts were estimated. Sequencing was performed with immunoSEQ multiplex PCR; in TCRdb, only in-frame clones are kept and a portion is missing. That table gives V, J and clone size, and the DNA gave D and trimming. This sample yields roughly 260,000 clones, of which around nine tenths are seen a single time; approximately 2.5% belongs to the top ten. This clone has more than one count but fewer than ten. This clonotype originated in a woman younger than 35 who had recovered from COVID-19. Sequencing used PBMCs or T cells enriched from blood (not recorded which).

Here the CDR3 reads CASSFDRGYSPLHF. The CDR3 DNA reads as TGTGCCAGCAGTTTCGACAGGGGCTACTCACCCCTCCACTTT. The rearrangement links TRBV2 to TRBJ1-6, with TRBD1 matching over 8 bases. J lost 10 bases, V lost 5 bases, and 7 bases had no gene match. Germline V lookup: CDR1 SNHLY, CDR2 FYNNEI. The length of the CDR3 is 14 residues.